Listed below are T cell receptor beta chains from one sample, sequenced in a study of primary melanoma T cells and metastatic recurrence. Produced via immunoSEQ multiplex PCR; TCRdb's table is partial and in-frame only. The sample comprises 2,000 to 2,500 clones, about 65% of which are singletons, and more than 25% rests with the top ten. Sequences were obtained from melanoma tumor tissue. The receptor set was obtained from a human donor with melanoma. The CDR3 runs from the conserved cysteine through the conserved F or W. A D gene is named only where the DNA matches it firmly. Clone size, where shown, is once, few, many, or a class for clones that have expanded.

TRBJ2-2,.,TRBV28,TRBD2,CASSLMSLAGHANTGELFF,TGTGCCAGCAGTTTAATGTCACTAGCGGGACACGCGAACACCGGGGAGCTGTTTTTT
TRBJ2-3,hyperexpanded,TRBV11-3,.,CASSRYERLTADTQYF,TGTGCCAGCAGCCGTTACGAGCGTCTTACAGCAGATACGCAGTATTTT
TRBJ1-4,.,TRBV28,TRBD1,CASTGGVGEKLFF,TGTGCCAGCACAGGGGGCGTCGGGGAAAAACTGTTTTTT
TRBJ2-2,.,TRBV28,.,CASSRTWGGNTGELFF,TGTGCCAGCAGCCGGACTTGGGGCGGTAACACCGGGGAGCTGTTTTTT
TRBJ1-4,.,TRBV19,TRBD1,CASPGQIGGDEKLFF,TGTGCCAGCCCGGGACAGATCGGGGGAGATGAAAAACTGTTTTTT
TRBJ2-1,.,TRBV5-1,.,CASSFDSPYNEQFF,TGCGCCAGCAGCTTCGATTCCCCATACAATGAGCAGTTCTTC
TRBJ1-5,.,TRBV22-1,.,CASSLLGDSNQPQHF,TGTGCCAGCAGTTTATTAGGGGATAGCAATCAGCCCCAGCATTTT
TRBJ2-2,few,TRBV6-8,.,CASSRTVNGELFF,TGTGCCAGCAGTAGGACAGTCAACGGGGAGCTGTTTTTT
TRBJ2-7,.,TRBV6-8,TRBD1,CVSRPTRTGSYEQYF,TGTGTTAGCAGACCCACCCGGACAGGCTCCTATGAGCAGTACTTC
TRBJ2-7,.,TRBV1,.,CASSQDRGLYEQYF,TGCGCCAGCAGCCAGGACAGGGGCCTCTACGAGCAGTACTTC
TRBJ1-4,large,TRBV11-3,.,CASSPRTKNEKLFF,TGTGCCAGCAGCCCTAGGACAAAGAATGAAAAACTGTTTTTT
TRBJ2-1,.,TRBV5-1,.,CASSWFRGAYEQFF,TGCGCCAGCTCGTGGTTTAGGGGGGCCTATGAGCAGTTCTTC
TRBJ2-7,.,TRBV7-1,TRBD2,CASSSTLLGLASYEQYF,TGTGCCAGCAGCTCTACATTACTGGGACTAGCATCCTACGAGCAGTATTTC
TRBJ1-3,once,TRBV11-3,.,CASSLVSGSGNTIYF,TGTGCCAGCAGCTTGGTCTCAGGCTCTGGAAACACCATATATTTT
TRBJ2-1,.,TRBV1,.,CASSPGQLSSYNEQFF,TGCGCCAGCAGCCCGGGACAGCTTAGCTCCTACAATGAGCAGTTCTTC
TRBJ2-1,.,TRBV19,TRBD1,CASSPKGQGGSYNEQFF,TGTGCCAGTAGCCCTAAGGGACAGGGAGGCTCCTACAATGAGCAGTTCTTC
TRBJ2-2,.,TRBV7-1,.,CASSFGVPGELFF,TGTGCCAGCAGCTTCGGAGTTCCCGGGGAGCTGTTTTTT
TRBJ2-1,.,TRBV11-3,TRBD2,CASSLVGLASSYNEQFF,TGTGCCAGCAGCTTAGTGGGACTAGCAAGCTCCTACAATGAGCAGTTCTTC
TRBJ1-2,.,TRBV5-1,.,CASSLIPSNYGYTF,TGCGCCAGCAGCTTGATTCCCTCTAACTATGGCTACACCTTC
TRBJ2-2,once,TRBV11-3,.,CASSSARYGRNTGELFF,TGTGCCAGCAGCTCCGCTCGTTACGGTAGGAACACCGGGGAGCTGTTTTTT
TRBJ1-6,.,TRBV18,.,CASSPGRRSSYNSPLHF,TGTGCCAGCTCACCAGGGAGGAGAAGCTCCTATAATTCACCCCTCCACTTT
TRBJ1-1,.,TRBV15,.,CATRWEGVNTEAFF,TGTGCCACCAGGTGGGAAGGAGTGAACACTGAAGCTTTCTTT
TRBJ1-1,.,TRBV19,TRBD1,CATTQGAMTGEAFF,TGTGCCACCACGCAGGGGGCGATGACTGGCGAAGCTTTCTTT
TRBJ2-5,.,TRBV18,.,CASSRPGLATRETQYF,TGTGCCAGCTCACGGCCGGGACTGGCGACCCGGGAGACCCAGTACTTC
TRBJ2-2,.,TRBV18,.,CASSPGYGTGELFF,TGTGCCAGCTCACCCGGGTACGGCACCGGGGAGCTGTTTTTT
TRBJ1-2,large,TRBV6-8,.,CASSYDGRGKGTF,TGTGCCAGCAGTTACGACGGCAGGGGAAAGGGCACCTTC
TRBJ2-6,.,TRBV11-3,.,CASSFFRIDPHSGANVLTF,TGTGCCAGCAGCTTCTTCAGGATCGATCCTCACTCTGGGGCCAACGTCCTGACTTTC
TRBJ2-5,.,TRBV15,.,CATSRVGGVATQYF,TGTGCCACCAGCAGAGTCGGCGGGGTCGCGACCCAGTACTTC
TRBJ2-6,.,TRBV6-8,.,CASSSAGANVLTF,TGTGCCAGCAGTTCCGCTGGGGCCAACGTCCTGACTTTC
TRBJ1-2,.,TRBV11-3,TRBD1,CASSLGQGANGYTF,TGTGCCAGCAGCTTAGGGCAGGGGGCGAATGGCTACACCTTC
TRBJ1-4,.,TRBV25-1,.,CASSDTGRGEKLFF,TGTGCCAGCAGCGATACAGGGCGAGGTGAAAAACTGTTTTTT
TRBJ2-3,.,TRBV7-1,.,CASTPAHLASTDTQYF,TGTGCCAGCACCCCCGCCCATCTAGCGAGCACAGATACGCAGTATTTT
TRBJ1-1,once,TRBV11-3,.,CASSLGGLGPEAFF,TGTGCCAGCAGCTTGGGTGGGTTGGGCCCTGAAGCTTTCTTT
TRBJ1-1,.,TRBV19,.,CASSIGPEAFF,TGTGCCAGTAGTATAGGACCTGAAGCTTTCTTT
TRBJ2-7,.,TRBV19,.,CASSRGFYEQYF,TGTGCCAGTAGTCGAGGGTTCTACGAGCAGTACTTC
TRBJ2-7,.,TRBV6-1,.,CASSEGFGGAYEQYF,TGTGCCAGCAGTGAAGGTTTTGGCGGGGCCTACGAGCAGTACTTC
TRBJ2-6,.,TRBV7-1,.,CASSLPAHQGGANVLTF,TGTGCCAGCAGCTTGCCGGCCCACCAGGGAGGGGCCAACGTCCTGACTTTC
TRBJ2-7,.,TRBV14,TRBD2,CASSPFGWTRDSYEQYF,TGTGCCAGCAGCCCATTCGGGTGGACTAGGGATTCCTACGAGCAGTACTTC
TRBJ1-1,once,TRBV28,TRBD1,CASSRTGQYTEAFF,TGTGCCAGCAGTCGGACAGGACAATACACTGAAGCTTTCTTT
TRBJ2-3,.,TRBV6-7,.,CAIKSADTQYF,TGTGCCATCAAGAGCGCAGATACGCAGTATTTT
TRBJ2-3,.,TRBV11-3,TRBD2,CASSPGLAGGRDTQYF,TGTGCCAGCAGCCCGGGACTAGCGGGGGGTAGAGATACGCAGTATTTT
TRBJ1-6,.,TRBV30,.,CAWKGPLGSPLHF,TGTGCCTGGAAGGGACCGTTAGGTTCACCCCTCCACTTT
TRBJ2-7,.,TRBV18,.,CASSPVSQGTYEQYF,TGTGCCAGCTCACCAGTCAGTCAGGGGACCTACGAGCAGTACTTC
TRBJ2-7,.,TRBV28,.,CASSLERVRDEQYF,TGTGCCAGCAGTTTAGAGCGCGTAAGGGACGAGCAGTACTTC
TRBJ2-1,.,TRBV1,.,CASRRTIAGGDEQFF,TGCGCCAGCAGACGCACTATAGCGGGAGGCGATGAGCAGTTCTTC
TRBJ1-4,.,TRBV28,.,CASSTVGNANEKLFF,TGTGCCAGCAGTACCGTGGGGAATGCTAATGAAAAACTGTTTTTT
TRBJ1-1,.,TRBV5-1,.,CASSLEAASGTEAFF,TGCGCCAGCAGCTTGGAGGCAGCCTCGGGCACTGAAGCTTTCTTT
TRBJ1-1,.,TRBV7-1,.,CASSSDSNTEAFF,TGTGCCAGCAGCTCCGACAGTAACACTGAAGCTTTCTTT
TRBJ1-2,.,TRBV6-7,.,CASSWAGPNYGYTF,TGTGCCAGCAGTTGGGCAGGACCTAACTATGGCTACACCTTC
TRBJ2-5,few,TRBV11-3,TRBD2,CASSLRFERGGLETQYF,TGTGCCAGCAGCTTGAGGTTCGAACGGGGGGGCCTTGAGACCCAGTACTTC
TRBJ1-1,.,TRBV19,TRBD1,CASWDLNRGQTEAFF,TGTGCCAGTTGGGACCTGAACAGGGGGCAGACTGAAGCTTTCTTT
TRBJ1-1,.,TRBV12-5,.,CASAPSGEYTEAFF,TGTGCTAGTGCCCCAAGCGGGGAGTACACTGAAGCTTTCTTT
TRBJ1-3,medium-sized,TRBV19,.,CASSLDPIFAGNTIYF,TGTGCCAGTAGTCTCGACCCGATATTCGCTGGAAACACCATATATTTT